This is a list of T cell receptor beta chains from one sample in a study of Tregs in tolerant kidney transplant recipients. Profiled with immunoSEQ multiplex PCR; TCRdb holds only in-frame clones, not every one. This sample carries tens of thousands of clones, roughly 84% of them seen once, and the ten largest clones take about 4%. The sequenced sample was CD4+ T cells from blood. The receptor source for this set is a human donor in good health. Both conserved end residues are part of each CDR3. Fields, in order: CDR3 length, V gene, J gene, D gene, CDR3 DNA, CDR3 protein. D genes are given only for firm matches.

>15|TRBV6-6|TRBJ2-7|TRBD1
TGTGCCAGCAGTTACATTACAGGGGTTAACTACGAGCAGTACTTC
CASSYITGVNYEQYF
>13|TRBV7-3|TRBJ1-1|NA
TGTGCCAGCAGCTTAGGGTCCGGGGGTAAGGTGTTCTTT
CASSLGSGGKVFF
>14|TRBV18|TRBJ1-2|TRBD1
TGTGCCAGCTCCCAGGGGACAGAACCTTATGGCTACACCTTC
CASSQGTEPYGYTF
>16|TRBV5-1|TRBJ2-2|NA
TGCGCCAGCAGCTTGTTCGGAGTTGGGAGGACCGGGGAGCTGTTTTTT
CASSLFGVGRTGELFF
>13|TRBV11-2|TRBJ2-5|NA
TGTGCCAGCAGCTTAGCGGGAGTCGGGACCCAGTACTTC
CASSLAGVGTQYF
>15|TRBV18|TRBJ2-7|NA
TGTGCCAGCTCACCAACGGGCGGGCCTTCCTACGAGCAGTACTTC
CASSPTGGPSYEQYF
>13|TRBV11-3|TRBJ2-7|TRBD1
TGTGCCAGCAGCTGGGGGACAGGCTACGAGCAGTACTTC
CASSWGTGYEQYF
>13|TRBV27|TRBJ1-2|NA
TGTGCCAGCAGCGAAGACTTTGGGGGGGACTACACCTTC
CASSEDFGGDYTF
>13|TRBV18|TRBJ2-1|NA
TGTGCCAGCTCACTAGGACTCCTAGAGGGGCAGTTCTTC
CASSLGLLEGQFF
>13|TRBV18|TRBJ2-1|TRBD1
TGTGCCAGCTCGGGACAGGGGTTCAATGAGCAGTTCTTC
CASSGQGFNEQFF
>15|TRBV6-5|TRBJ2-2|NA
TGTGCCAGCAGTTGGACGGGAGCGAACACCGGGGAGCTGTTTTTT
CASSWTGANTGELFF
>11|TRBV6-1|TRBJ1-2|NA
TGTGCCACCTCACGGGGGAATGGCTACACCTTC
CATSRGNGYTF
>16|TRBV5-1|TRBJ2-1|TRBD2
TGCGCCAGCAGCTTGGAGGGTAGCGGGAGTTTCAATGAGCAGTTCTTC
CASSLEGSGSFNEQFF
>13|TRBV5-6|TRBJ1-2|NA
TGTGCCAGCAGCTCAGGTCGAAACTATGGCTACACCTTC
CASSSGRNYGYTF
>15|TRBV5-4|TRBJ1-3|NA
TGTGCCAGCAGCTTGGGCGGAGGATCTGGAAACACCATATATTTT
CASSLGGGSGNTIYF
>17|TRBV19|TRBJ2-1|TRBD2
TGTGCCACAGACCGGACTAGCGGGAGGGGCTCCTACAATGAGCAGTTCTTC
CATDRTSGRGSYNEQFF
>14|TRBV7-6|TRBJ2-7|TRBD2
TGTGCCAGCAGCTTCGCGGGGGGGCCGGGCGAGCAGTACTTC
CASSFAGGPGEQYF
>16|TRBV7-6|TRBJ2-3|TRBD2
TGTGCCAGCAGCTTAGTCGGCGGGAGCGGCACAGATACGCAGTATTTT
CASSLVGGSGTDTQYF
>12|TRBV6-6|TRBJ1-2|NA
TGTGCCAGCAGTGGATCTCCTTATGGCTACACCTTC
CASSGSPYGYTF
>15|TRBV7-9|TRBJ1-4|NA
TGTGCCAGCATGGGGAGGAGGATTACTAATGAAAAACTGTTTTTT
CASMGRRITNEKLFF